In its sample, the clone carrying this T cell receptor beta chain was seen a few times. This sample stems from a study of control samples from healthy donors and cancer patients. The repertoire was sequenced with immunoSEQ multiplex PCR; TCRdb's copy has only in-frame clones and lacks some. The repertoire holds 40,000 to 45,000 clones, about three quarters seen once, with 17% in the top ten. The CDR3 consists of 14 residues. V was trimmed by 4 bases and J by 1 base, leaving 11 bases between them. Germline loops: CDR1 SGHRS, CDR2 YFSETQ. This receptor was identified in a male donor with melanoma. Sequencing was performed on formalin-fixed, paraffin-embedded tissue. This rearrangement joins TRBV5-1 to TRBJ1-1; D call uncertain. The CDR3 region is CASSRSPGNTEAFF. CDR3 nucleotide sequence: TGCGCCAGCAGCCGGAGCCCGGGGAACACTGAAGCTTTCTTT.